The 30 T cell receptor beta chains in this list originate from one sample, sequenced in a study of identical twins. TCRdb reanalysed the 5' RACE reads using MiXCR and keeps one entry per CDR3 protein. Of some 440,000 distinct CDR3 sequences in the sample, around 24% are singletons; the top ten hold about 3%. These data were also reused for a study on T cells expressing NK-cell markers.

The material sequenced was CD4+ T cells sorted from blood. These receptors all stem from a woman aged 18-29 years in good health.

The CDR3 here is CATSRDRGGSDTQYF. DNA of the CDR3: TGTGCCACCAGCAGAGATCGGGGAGGGTCAGATACGCAGTATTTT. The chain recombines TRBV15 with TRBJ2-3; 7 bases fit TRBD2. V was clipped by 0 bases and J by 4 bases; unmatched bases: 4. Germline V CDR1 and CDR2: LNHNV, YYDKDF (reference sequence). The CDR3 has 15 residues. The full variable domain, its missing parts supplied by reference TRBV15 and TRBJ2-3, is DAMVIQNPRYQVTQFGKPVTLSCSQTLNHNVMYWYQQKSSQAPKLLFHYYDKDFNNEADTPDNFQSRRPNTSFCFLDIRSPGLGDTAMYLCATSRDRGGSDTQYFGPGTRLTVL.

This clonotype showed up many times. This chain links TRBV12-3 or TRBV12-4 with TRBJ2-3; D gene uncertain. V lost 4 bases and J lost 0, with 2 bases in between. CDR3 length: 12 amino acids. The CDR3 nucleotides read TGTGCCAGCAGTTGGAGCACAGATACGCAGTATTTT. It yields the protein CASSWSTDTQYF.

The J gene is TRBJ2-7, the V gene TRBV7-2, with 13 bases matching TRBD2. The V and J ends lost 5 bases and 5 bases, in that order; junction bases with no gene match: 6. The length of the CDR3 is 15 residues. Germline lookup yields CDR1 SGHTA and CDR2 FQGNSA. The CDR3 protein is CASSRTSGSLNEQYF. The CDR3 region has the DNA TGTGCCAGCAGCCGGACTAGCGGGAGCCTAAACGAGCAGTACTTC.

This clonotype has just a few counts. This sequence joins TRBV4-3 and TRBJ2-3; D may be TRBD2 (6 bases). V was cut by 5 bases and J by 3 bases, with 21 bases left in between. CDR1 and CDR2 (germline): LGHNA, YSLEER. The CDR3 contains 17 residues. The CDR3 DNA reads TGCGCCAGCAGCGCACAAGATCGGGACTCGAAAACAGATACGCAGTATTTT. This gives the protein CASSAQDRDSKTDTQYF.

This clonotype showed up just a few times. J is TRBJ1-1 and V is TRBV10-3; the match to TRBD1 covers 7 bases. Trimming cost V 2 bases and J 5 bases; bases outside gene matches: 2. The CDR3 contains 13 residues. Germline CDR1 reads ENHRY; CDR2 reads SYGVKD. This chain's CDR3 is CAISENRGTEAFF. CDR3 coding DNA: TGTGCCATCAGTGAGAACAGGGGAACTGAAGCTTTCTTT.

J is TRBJ1-1 and V is TRBV6-1; D gene ambiguous. The CDR3 runs 13 residues. Germline V lookup: CDR1 MNHNS, CDR2 SASEGT. V was clipped by 3 bases and J by 4 bases, with 9 bases between them. CDR3 coding DNA: TGTGCCAGCAGTGAGGAGACGGGCACTGAAGCTTTCTTT. Residues: CASSEETGTEAFF.

This clonotype was recorded a few times. J is TRBJ1-2 and V is TRBV20-1; D is unclear. V shed 8 bases and J shed 6 bases, with 22 bases lying between them. This CDR3 is built from 14 residues. Germline-derived CDR1 and CDR2 are DFQATT and SNEGSKA (reference sequence). In DNA form, the CDR3 reads TGCAGTACCCTAGGAGCGGCGGGGAGGGATGGCTACACCTTC. This gives the protein CSTLGAAGRDGYTF.

This clonotype was recorded a few times. The chain joins TRBV12-3 or TRBV12-4 to TRBJ1-3; D uncertain. The V and J ends lost 6 bases and 0 bases respectively, with 12 bases between them. This CDR3 has 15 amino acids. In DNA form, the CDR3 reads TGTGCCAGCAGATCCGTCTGGTACTCTGGAAACACCATATATTTT. It codes for CASRSVWYSGNTIYF.

The chain is built from TRBV20-1 and TRBJ2-7; 9 bases line up with TRBD2. V gave up 6 bases and J gave up 2 bases; unmatched junction bases: 8. The CDR3 is 14 amino acids. Germline V gene sequence: CDR1 DFQATT, CDR2 SNEGSKA (reference sequence). In nucleotides, the CDR3 is TGCAGTGCGAGCCGGAGCGGGGGGACCTACGAGCAGTACTTC. Protein sequence: CSASRSGGTYEQYF.

This clonotype showed up just a few times. V usage is TRBV12-3 or TRBV12-4 and J usage is TRBJ1-1, with 7 bases lining up with TRBD1. The CDR3 length is 11 residues. CDR3 region: CVDREDTEAFF. Written as DNA, the CDR3 is TGTGTAGACAGGGAGGACACTGAAGCTTTCTTT.

The sample holds a few counts of this clonotype. Here the CDR3 DNA reads TGTGCCAGCAAAAAACTGGGCAGGGTGGACACTGAAGCTTTCTTT. Its protein product is CASKKLGRVDTEAFF. The V and J genes are TRBV6-1 and TRBJ1-1; tentatively, D is TRBD1 (5 bases). Germline values: CDR1 MNHNS, CDR2 SASEGT. V was clipped by 7 bases and J by 3 bases, with 18 bases between them. The CDR3 covers 15 residues.

This clonotype appeared a few times. This chain uses TRBV7-9 with TRBJ1-2; TRBD1 agrees at 7 bases. The V gene's germline CDR1 is SEHNR and CDR2 FQNEAQ (reference sequence). V dropped 5 bases and J dropped 7; count of bases not matched to a gene: 10. The CDR3 totals 14 residues. For the CDR3, the DNA is TGTGCCAGCAGCAACCAAGGGACAGAGGGTGGCTACACCTTC. The encoded protein is CASSNQGTEGGYTF.

The V gene is TRBV20-1, the J gene TRBJ2-3; D tentatively reads TRBD1 or TRBD2 (5 bases each). Trimming shortened V by 3 bases and J by 2 bases, and 21 bases separated the two germline ends. This CDR3 is 17 amino acids long. The V gene's germline CDR1 is DFQATT and CDR2 SNEGSKA (reference sequence). For the CDR3, the DNA is TGCAGTGCTAGGAGCCAATGGGGGTCGGGAATCACAGATACGCAGTATTTT. Protein sequence: CSARSQWGSGITDTQYF.

There are a few counts of this clonotype. The chain uses TRBV5-1 and TRBJ2-1; D unresolved. Per the germline V gene, CDR1 is SGHRS and CDR2 is YFSETQ. CDR3 length: 13 amino acids. V lost 4 bases and J 7 bases, leaving 12 bases between the germline ends. CDR3 residues: CASSDRTENEQFF. The CDR3 coding sequence is TGCGCCAGCAGCGATAGGACCGAGAATGAGCAGTTCTTC.

This chain uses TRBV24-1 with TRBJ2-3; D is ambiguous. Deletions cut 4 bases from V and 4 bases from J, with 8 bases between. This CDR3 is 13 amino acids long. Germline CDR1 reads KGHDR; CDR2 reads SFDVKD. The CDR3 spells CATSDTPSDTQYF. CDR3 DNA: TGTGCCACCAGTGACACTCCTTCAGATACGCAGTATTTT.

The chain is built from TRBV7-6 and TRBJ2-1; 9 bases align to TRBD1. Trimming cost V 5 bases and J 5 bases; bases outside gene matches: 7. The CDR3 totals 15 residues. Per germline, CDR1 SGHVS and CDR2 FNYEAQ. Here the CDR3 reads CASSHWTGVDNEQFF. DNA for the CDR3: TGTGCCAGCAGCCACTGGACAGGGGTCGACAATGAGCAGTTCTTC.

This clonotype was counted at least ten times. CDR3 loop: CSVRTSGRHQFF. The DNA for the CDR3 is TGCAGCGTCCGGACTAGCGGGAGACATCAGTTCTTC. The V gene is TRBV29-1, the J gene TRBJ2-1, with 13 bases that match TRBD2. V lost 6 bases to trimming and J lost 13 bases; unmatched junction nucleotides: 6. The CDR3 runs to 12 residues. The germline V gene has CDR1 SQVTM and CDR2 ANQGSEA.

This clonotype appeared a few times. The chain combines TRBV5-1 with TRBJ2-7, with 9 bases matching TRBD1. CDR3 length equals 15 residues. Germline V CDR1 and CDR2: SGHRS, YFSETQ. The V and J ends lost 2 bases and 5 bases, in that order; junction bases with no gene match: 8. The CDR3 nucleotides read TGCGCCAGCAGCTTAACGGGACAGGGTATTGACGAGCAGTACTTC. Translating it yields CASSLTGQGIDEQYF.

The chain uses TRBV20-1 and TRBJ2-3; either TRBD1 or TRBD2 may fit D (5 bases each). The V end was cut by 5 bases, the J end by 5 bases, with 8 bases between. The CDR3 runs to 11 residues. Germline values: CDR1 DFQATT, CDR2 SNEGSKA (reference sequence). The CDR3 sequence is CSAGGIDTQYF. CDR3 bases: TGCAGTGCTGGGGGTATAGATACGCAGTATTTT.

The chain is built from TRBV10-3 and TRBJ1-1, with unresolved D. There are 12 residues in the CDR3. The germline CDR1 and CDR2 sequences are ENHRY and SYGVKD. Trimming removed 6 bases from V and 5 bases from J, with 10 bases in between. The CDR3: CAISQPKTEAFF. For the CDR3, the DNA is TGTGCCATCAGCCAACCGAAGACTGAAGCTTTCTTT.

This clonotype was observed many times. This chain links TRBV20-1 with TRBJ2-4; 9 nucleotides align to TRBD2. The CDR3 totals 15 residues. Unmatched junction bases numbered 12, after V lost 6 bases and J lost 6 bases. The germline V gene has CDR1 DFQATT and CDR2 SNEGSKA (reference sequence). In DNA, the CDR3 is TGCAGTGCCCCAACGGGGGCTAGCGGGATAAACATTCAGTACTTC. Encoded protein: CSAPTGASGINIQYF.

This clonotype was seen only a few times. The chain recombines TRBV11-2 with TRBJ2-3; D perhaps matches TRBD1 (5 bases). The CDR3 is 11 amino acids. V was cut by 10 bases and J by 7 bases, with 12 bases left in between. Germline V gene lookup returns CDR1 SGHAT and CDR2 FQNNGV. The CDR3 nucleotides are TGTGCCACCGCCAAGGGGAATACGCAGTATTTT. This translates into CATAKGNTQYF.

This rearrangement joins TRBV12-3 or TRBV12-4 to TRBJ2-1; D gene ambiguous. The CDR3 extends over 13 amino acids. The V end lost 8 bases, the J end lost 5 bases, and 13 bases lay between the germline ends. CDR3 amino acids: CASGEKAHNEQFF. As DNA, the CDR3 is TGTGCCAGCGGCGAGAAGGCTCACAATGAGCAGTTCTTC.

This clonotype was detected only a few times. The gene calls are TRBV10-1 and TRBJ2-4; no reliable D call. The CDR3 runs 12 residues. The germline V and J ends were trimmed by 0 bases and 3 bases, with 0 bases remaining between them. Looked up from germline, CDR1 is WNHNN and CDR2 is SYGVQD (reference sequence). CDR3: CASSESKNIQYF. The CDR3 bases are TGCGCCAGCAGTGAGTCCAAAAACATTCAGTACTTC.

This clonotype has only a few counts. V is TRBV6-5 and J is TRBJ2-7, with TRBD2 identical over 10 bases. Germline CDR1 reads MNHEY; CDR2 reads SVGAGI. This CDR3 is 14 amino acids long. V was clipped by 4 bases and J by 2 bases; unmatched bases: 2. DNA of the CDR3: TGTGCCAGCAGTTCCAGCGGGAGGGCCTACGAGCAGTACTTC. It specifies CASSSSGRAYEQYF.

The rearrangement links TRBV6-5 to TRBJ2-2; TRBD2 matches at 14 bases. Germline V CDR1 and CDR2: MNHEY, SVGAGI. The CDR3 runs 18 residues. V lost 2 bases to trimming and J lost 5 bases; unmatched junction nucleotides: 7. DNA of the CDR3: TGTGCCAGCAGTTACCCTGGGACTAGCGGGAGAGGGACCGGGGAGCTGTTTTTT. Encoded protein: CASSYPGTSGRGTGELFF.

This clonotype appeared a few times. The V call is TRBV5-1, the J call TRBJ2-1; D is ambiguous. The CDR3 spans 16 residues. Trimming shortened V by 2 bases and J by 6 bases, and 18 bases separated the two germline ends. Germline CDR1 reads SGHRS; CDR2 reads YFSETQ. The CDR3 DNA reads as TGCGCCAGCAGCTTCTCAGGACCCCTCTCAGGCAATGAGCAGTTCTTC. This gives the protein CASSFSGPLSGNEQFF.

This clonotype was seen a few times. This chain joins TRBV5-6 and TRBJ1-2; D remains ambiguous. This CDR3 region has 13 residues. CDR1 and CDR2 (germline): SGHDT, YYEEEE. With 4 bases removed from V and 1 base from J, the gap between germline ends came to 8 bases. The CDR3 DNA reads TGTGCCAGCAGCCGGAGAAATAACTATGGCTACACCTTC. Protein sequence: CASSRRNNYGYTF.

This clonotype was found a few times. The rearrangement uses TRBV12-3 or TRBV12-4 and TRBJ1-6; D is unclear. V shed 3 bases and J shed 5 bases, with 8 bases lying between them. This CDR3 region has 14 residues. CDR3 in amino acids: CASSFNQNNSPLHF. The DNA for the CDR3 is TGTGCCAGCAGTTTTAACCAGAATAATTCACCCCTCCACTTT.

A few counts support this clonotype. This chain uses TRBV5-1 with TRBJ2-7; D gene uncertain. Germline V gene lookup returns CDR1 SGHRS and CDR2 YFSETQ. This CDR3 region has 14 residues. Trimming stripped 6 bases from V and 1 base from J, with 14 bases between. The CDR3 bases are TGCGCCAGCACTAACCTCGCCCGGTCCTACGAGCAGTACTTC. Amino acids: CASTNLARSYEQYF. Together with reference TRBV5-1 and TRBJ2-7, the CDR3 gives the full variable domain: KAGVTQTPRYLIKTRGQQVTLSCSPISGHRSVSWYQQTPGQGLQFLFEYFSETQRNKGNFPGRFSGRQFSNSRSEMNVSTLELGDSALYLCASTNLARSYEQYFGPGTRLTVT.